This TCR beta chain is from a study of blood T cell repertoires in COVID-19. J was trimmed by 4 bases and V by 4 bases; bases with no gene match: 0. CDR3 length: 13 residues. Germline V gene lookup returns CDR1 LNHDA and CDR2 SQIVND (reference sequence). Assay: immunoSEQ multiplex PCR; the TCRdb copy retains only in-frame clones and omits some. This table has tens of thousands of clones, about 80% appearing once. The chain couples TRBV19 to TRBJ2-5, with 10 bases matching TRBD2. The sample taken for sequencing was peripheral blood. This TCR was recovered from a man between 60 and 70 years old with acute or convalescent COVID-19. CDR3 sequence reads: CASSRTSGETQYF. In DNA, the CDR3 is TGTGCCAGTAGTAGGACTAGCGGAGAGACCCAGTACTTC. Drawing the rest from reference TRBV19 and TRBJ2-5, the complete variable domain is DGGITQSPKYLFRKEGQNVTLSCEQNLNHDAMYWYRQDPGQGLRLIYYSQIVNDFQKGDIAEGYSVSREKKESFPLTVTSAQKNPTAFYLCASSRTSGETQYFGPGTRLLVL.